A selection of T cell receptor beta chains follows, all from one sample in a study of Graves' ophthalmopathy and Graves' hyperthyroidism. TCRdb ran MiXCR on the multiplex PCR reads and lists one entry per CDR3 protein. The sample records just over 600,000 distinct CDR3 sequences, 20% to 25% being singletons. Sequenced material: peripheral blood. The receptors here all came from a woman between 18 and 30 years old with stable Graves' hyperthyroidism. Some clones in this sample may be carry-over from other donors' samples. CDR3s include the opening cysteine and the closing phenylalanine or tryptophan.

>TRBJ1-2|TRBV20-1
CSAQGGRLYGYTF
>TRBJ1-5|TRBV28
CASSPRQGDQPQRF
>TRBJ2-5|TRBV7-9
CASSHRGPGETQYF
>TRBJ1-6|TRBV3-1
CASSQMARNSPLHF
>TRBJ1-2|TRBV6-5
CASSFGARLNYGYTF
>TRBJ1-5|TRBV6-5
CASSYSGARSNQPQHF
>TRBJ2-7|TRBV25-1
CASKRASGYEQYF
>TRBJ2-5|TRBV12-3/TRBV12-4
CASSSRGEETQYF
>TRBJ2-7|TRBV5-1
CASSSQDPGDLHEQYF
>TRBJ1-6|TRBV6-2/TRBV6-3
CASSQTGSNSPLHF
>TRBJ2-2|TRBV5-1
CASSSTRTGELFF
>TRBJ2-7|TRBV7-2
CASSPWTLYEQYF
>TRBJ2-5|TRBV10-1
CASSELPGETQYF
>TRBJ1-2|TRBV6-1
CASRNTQGWGYTF
>TRBJ1-2|TRBV5-1
CASSRAGGRGGYTF
>TRBJ1-2|TRBV7-2
CASSLGGHDGYTF
>TRBJ1-2|TRBV4-1
CASSVGSRGANYGYTF
>TRBJ1-2|TRBV18
CASSQNGSPNYGYTF
>TRBJ2-4|TRBV20-1
CSASEQGSLLAKNIQYF
>TRBJ2-2|TRBV4-1
CASSQDWSSPGELFF
>TRBJ1-1|TRBV11-2
CASSLLSGGTEAFF
>TRBJ1-5|TRBV3-1
CASSQDYRGVSNQPQHF
>TRBJ1-5|TRBV28
CASSLGWLSNQPQHF
>TRBJ2-5|TRBV29-1
CSVGGDGTQYF
>TRBJ1-1|TRBV5-1
CASSHNGDTEAFF
>TRBJ2-7|TRBV28
CASSFRTGGIYEQYF
>TRBJ1-1|TRBV5-4
CASSLGGGISSTEAFF
>TRBJ2-7|TRBV5-1
CASSPRSGESYEQYF
>TRBJ2-5|TRBV7-2
CASSQTFETQYF
>TRBJ2-5|TRBV7-2
CASSLAGTGQETQYF
>TRBJ1-5|TRBV28
CASSEGGINQPQHF
>TRBJ1-2|TRBV18
CASSPQGAVVSGYTF
>TRBJ2-5|TRBV20-1
CSARPASGSWEETQYF
>TRBJ2-7|TRBV30
CAWSAPGDEQYF
>TRBJ2-7|TRBV7-3
CASSFFYRPIGGTGYEQYF
>TRBJ2-7|TRBV27
CASSFVAGYEQYF
>TRBJ2-7|TRBV20-1
CSARRDTGSGYEQYF
>TRBJ2-5|TRBV28
CASSFTSEQETQYF
>TRBJ1-1|TRBV27
CASSDPLGGEAFF
>TRBJ2-5|TRBV6-1
CASSEGGIQETQYF
>TRBJ2-6|TRBV6-1
CASSGRANGANVLTF
>TRBJ2-7|TRBV12-3/TRBV12-4
CASTSPTGSYEQYF